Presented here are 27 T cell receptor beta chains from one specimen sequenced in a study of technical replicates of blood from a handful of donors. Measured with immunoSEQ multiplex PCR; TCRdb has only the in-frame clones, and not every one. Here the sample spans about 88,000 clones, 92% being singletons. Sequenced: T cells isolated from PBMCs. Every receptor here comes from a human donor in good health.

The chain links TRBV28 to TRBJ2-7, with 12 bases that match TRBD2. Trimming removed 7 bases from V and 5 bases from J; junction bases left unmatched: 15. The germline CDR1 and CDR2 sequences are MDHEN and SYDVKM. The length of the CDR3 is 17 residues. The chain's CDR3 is CASTLAGGFGTRNEQYF. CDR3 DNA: TGTGCCAGCACCCTAGCGGGAGGGTTTGGGACTCGGAACGAGCAGTACTTC.

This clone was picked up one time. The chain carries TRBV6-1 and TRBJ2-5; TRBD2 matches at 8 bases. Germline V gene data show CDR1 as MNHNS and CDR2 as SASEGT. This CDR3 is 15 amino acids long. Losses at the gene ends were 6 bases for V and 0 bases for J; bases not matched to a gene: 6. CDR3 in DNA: TGTGCCAGCAGATATCCTAGCGGGTACCAAGAGACCCAGTACTTC. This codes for CASRYPSGYQETQYF.

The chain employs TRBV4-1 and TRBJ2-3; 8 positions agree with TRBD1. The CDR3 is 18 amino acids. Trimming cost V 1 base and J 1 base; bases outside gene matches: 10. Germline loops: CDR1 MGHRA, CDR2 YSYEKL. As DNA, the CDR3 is TGCGCCAGCAGCCAAGCGGCGGATGGGGGACAGGGCACAGATACGCAGTATTTT. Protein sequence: CASSQAADGGQGTDTQYF.

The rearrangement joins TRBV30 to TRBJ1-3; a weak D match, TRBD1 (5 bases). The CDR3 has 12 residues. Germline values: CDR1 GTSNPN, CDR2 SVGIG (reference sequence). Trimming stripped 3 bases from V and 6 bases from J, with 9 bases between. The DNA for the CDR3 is TGTGCCTGGAGGCTGACAGAAAACACCATATATTTT. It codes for CAWRLTENTIYF.

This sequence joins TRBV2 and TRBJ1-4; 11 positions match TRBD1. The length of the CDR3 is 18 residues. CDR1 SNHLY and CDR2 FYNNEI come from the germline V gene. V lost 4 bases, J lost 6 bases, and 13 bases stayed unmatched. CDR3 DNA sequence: TGTGCCAGCAGTGCTGAGGCGGGACAGGGGGTTTTGGATGAAAAACTGTTTTTT. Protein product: CASSAEAGQGVLDEKLFF. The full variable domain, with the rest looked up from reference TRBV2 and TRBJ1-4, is EPEVTQTPSHQVTQMGQEVILRCVPISNHLYFYWYRQILGQKVEFLVSFYNNEISEKSEIFDDQFSVERPDGSNFTLKIRSTKLEDSAMYFCASSAEAGQGVLDEKLFFGSGTQLSVL.

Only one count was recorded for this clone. The CDR3 nucleotides read TGTGCCAGCAGCCAAGATTGGCGGCCTTTAAGATCTTCGGATTCACCCCTCCACTTT. Translation: CASSQDWRPLRSSDSPLHF. V gene TRBV4-2 combines with J gene TRBJ1-6; D unclear. V was trimmed by 0 bases and J by 8 bases, leaving 23 bases between them. The CDR3 totals 19 residues. CDR1 LGHNA and CDR2 YNFKEQ come from the germline V gene.

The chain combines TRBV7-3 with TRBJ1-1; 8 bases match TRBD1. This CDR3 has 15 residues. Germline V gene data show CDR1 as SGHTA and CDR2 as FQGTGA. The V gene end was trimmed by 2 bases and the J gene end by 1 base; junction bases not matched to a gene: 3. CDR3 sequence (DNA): TGTGCCAGCAGCTTACAGGGGGCGGGGAACACTGAAGCTTTCTTT. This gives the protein CASSLQGAGNTEAFF.

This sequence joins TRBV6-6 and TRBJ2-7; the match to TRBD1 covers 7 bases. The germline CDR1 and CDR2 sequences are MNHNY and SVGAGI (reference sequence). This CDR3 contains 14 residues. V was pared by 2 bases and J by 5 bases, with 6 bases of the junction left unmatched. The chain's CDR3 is CASSYGRGYDEQYF. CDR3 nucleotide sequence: TGTGCCAGCAGTTACGGCAGGGGGTACGACGAGCAGTACTTC.

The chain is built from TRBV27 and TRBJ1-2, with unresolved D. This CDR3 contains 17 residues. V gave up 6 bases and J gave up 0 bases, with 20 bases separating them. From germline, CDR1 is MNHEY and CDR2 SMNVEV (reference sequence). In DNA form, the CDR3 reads TGTGCCAGCAGCCAATTTATAGGTACCGGGACTAACTATGGCTACACCTTC. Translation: CASSQFIGTGTNYGYTF.

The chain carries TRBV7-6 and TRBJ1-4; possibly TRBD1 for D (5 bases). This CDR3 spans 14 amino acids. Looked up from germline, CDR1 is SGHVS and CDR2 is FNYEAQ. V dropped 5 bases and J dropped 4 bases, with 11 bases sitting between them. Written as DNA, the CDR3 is TGTGCCAGCAGCCTCGACAGCCTTAATGAAAAACTGTTTTTT. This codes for CASSLDSLNEKLFF. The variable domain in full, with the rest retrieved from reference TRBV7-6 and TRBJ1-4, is GAGVSQSPRYKVTKRGQDVALRCDPISGHVSLYWYRQALGQGPEFLTYFNYEAQQDKSGLPNDRFSAERPEGSISTLTIQRTEQRDSAMYRCASSLDSLNEKLFFGSGTQLSVL.

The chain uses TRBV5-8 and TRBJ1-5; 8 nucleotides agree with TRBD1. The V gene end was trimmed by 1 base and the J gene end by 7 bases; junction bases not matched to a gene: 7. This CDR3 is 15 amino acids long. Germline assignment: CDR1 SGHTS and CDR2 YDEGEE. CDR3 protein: CASSLQGAEVQPQHF. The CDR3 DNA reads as TGTGCCAGCAGCTTGCAGGGGGCGGAGGTGCAGCCCCAGCATTTT.

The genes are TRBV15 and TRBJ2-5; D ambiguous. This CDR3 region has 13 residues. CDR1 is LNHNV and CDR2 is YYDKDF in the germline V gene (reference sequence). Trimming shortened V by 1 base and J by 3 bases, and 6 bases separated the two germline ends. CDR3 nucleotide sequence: TGTGCCACCAGCAGAGCTACCGAAGAGACCCAGTACTTC. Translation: CATSRATEETQYF.

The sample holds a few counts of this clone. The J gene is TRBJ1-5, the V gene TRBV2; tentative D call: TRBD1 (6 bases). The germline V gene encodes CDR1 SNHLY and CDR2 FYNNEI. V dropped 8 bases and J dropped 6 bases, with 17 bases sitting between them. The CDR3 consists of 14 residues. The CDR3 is CASWTPRGGQPQHF. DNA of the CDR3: TGTGCCAGCTGGACTCCCAGGGGCGGTCAGCCCCAGCATTTT.

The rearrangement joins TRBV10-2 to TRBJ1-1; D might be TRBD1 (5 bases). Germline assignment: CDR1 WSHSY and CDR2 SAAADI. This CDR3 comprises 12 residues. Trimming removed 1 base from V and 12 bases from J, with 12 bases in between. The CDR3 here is CASSEYGGRTFF. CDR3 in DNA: TGCGCCAGCAGTGAGTATGGGGGGAGAACTTTCTTT.

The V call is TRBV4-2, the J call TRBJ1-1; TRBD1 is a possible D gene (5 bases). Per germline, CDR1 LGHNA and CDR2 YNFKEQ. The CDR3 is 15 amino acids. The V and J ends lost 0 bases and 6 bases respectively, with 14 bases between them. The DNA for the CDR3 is TGTGCCAGCAGCCAAGATCCGGGGGATGGGTCTGAAGCTTTCTTT. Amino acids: CASSQDPGDGSEAFF.

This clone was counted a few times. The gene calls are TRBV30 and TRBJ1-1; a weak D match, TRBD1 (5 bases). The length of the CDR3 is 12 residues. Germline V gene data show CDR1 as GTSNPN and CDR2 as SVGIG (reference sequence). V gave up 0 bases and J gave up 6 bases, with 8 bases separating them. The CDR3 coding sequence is TGTGCCTGGAGTGTACGGGGGGCTGAAGCTTTCTTT. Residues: CAWSVRGAEAFF.

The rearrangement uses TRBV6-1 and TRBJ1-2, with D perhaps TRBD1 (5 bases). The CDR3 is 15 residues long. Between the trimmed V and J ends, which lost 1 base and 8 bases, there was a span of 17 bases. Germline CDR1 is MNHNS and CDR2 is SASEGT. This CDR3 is CASSEDQVPWGGYTF. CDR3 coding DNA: TGTGCCAGCAGTGAAGATCAAGTGCCGTGGGGCGGCTACACCTTC.

CDR3 residues: CASSVGDSPFGYTF. The DNA for the CDR3 is TGTGCCAGCAGCGTCGGGGACAGCCCTTTCGGCTACACCTTC. V gene TRBV7-6 combines with J gene TRBJ1-2; 7 positions match TRBD1. The CDR3 covers 14 residues. Germline CDR1 is SGHVS and CDR2 is FNYEAQ. Trimming took 5 bases from V and 8 from J; bases not matched to a gene: 11. Supplemented by reference TRBV7-6 and TRBJ1-2, the full variable domain reads GAGVSQSPRYKVTKRGQDVALRCDPISGHVSLYWYRQALGQGPEFLTYFNYEAQQDKSGLPNDRFSAERPEGSISTLTIQRTEQRDSAMYRCASSVGDSPFGYTFGSGTRLTVV.

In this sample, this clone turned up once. The CDR3 loop is CATRGSYEQYF. CDR3 in DNA: TGTGCCACCCGGGGCTCCTACGAGCAGTACTTC. This chain links TRBV2 with TRBJ2-7, with D possibly matching TRBD2 (5 bases). The germline V and J ends were trimmed by 10 bases and 0 bases, with 7 bases remaining between them. CDR1 is SNHLY, CDR2 FYNNEI, per germline. The CDR3 has 11 residues.

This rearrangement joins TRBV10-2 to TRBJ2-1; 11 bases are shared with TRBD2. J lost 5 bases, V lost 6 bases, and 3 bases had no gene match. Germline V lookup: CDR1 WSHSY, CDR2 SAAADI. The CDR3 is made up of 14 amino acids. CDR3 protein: CASRLTSGNNEQFF. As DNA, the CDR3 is TGCGCCAGCAGACTGACTAGCGGGAACAATGAGCAGTTCTTC.

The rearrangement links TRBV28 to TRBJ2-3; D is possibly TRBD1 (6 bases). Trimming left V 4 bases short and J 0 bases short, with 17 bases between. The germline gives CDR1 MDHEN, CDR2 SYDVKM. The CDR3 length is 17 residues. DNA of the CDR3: TGTGCCAGCAGTTCCTACTTCGGACAGATTAGCACAGATACGCAGTATTTT. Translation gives CASSSYFGQISTDTQYF. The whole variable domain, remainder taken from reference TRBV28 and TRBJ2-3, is DVKVTQSSRYLVKRTGEKVFLECVQDMDHENMFWYRQDPGLGLRLIYFSYDVKMKEKGDIPEGYSVSREKKERFSLILESASTNQTSMYLCASSSYFGQISTDTQYFGPGTRLTVL.

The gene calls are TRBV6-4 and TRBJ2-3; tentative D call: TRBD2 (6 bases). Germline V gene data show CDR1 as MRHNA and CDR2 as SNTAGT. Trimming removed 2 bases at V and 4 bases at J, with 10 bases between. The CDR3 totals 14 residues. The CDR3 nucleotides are TGTGCCAGCAGTGACGGCAGGGACTCAGATACGCAGTATTTT. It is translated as CASSDGRDSDTQYF.

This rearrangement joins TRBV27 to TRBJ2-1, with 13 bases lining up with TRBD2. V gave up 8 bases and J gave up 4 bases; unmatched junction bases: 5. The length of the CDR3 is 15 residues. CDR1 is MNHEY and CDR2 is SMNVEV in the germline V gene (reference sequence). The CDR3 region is CASGRLAGGYNEQFF. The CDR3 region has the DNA TGTGCCAGCGGGAGACTAGCGGGGGGATACAATGAGCAGTTCTTC.

The CDR3 is CSVLPQGVYEQYF. CDR3 nucleotide sequence: TGCAGCGTTCTTCCTCAGGGGGTCTACGAGCAGTACTTC. This sequence joins TRBV29-1 and TRBJ2-5; 7 positions match TRBD1. The tail of the sequence fits TRBJ2-7 better, so the J call may be wrong. CDR3 size: 13 residues. Germline values: CDR1 SQVTM, CDR2 ANQGSEA.

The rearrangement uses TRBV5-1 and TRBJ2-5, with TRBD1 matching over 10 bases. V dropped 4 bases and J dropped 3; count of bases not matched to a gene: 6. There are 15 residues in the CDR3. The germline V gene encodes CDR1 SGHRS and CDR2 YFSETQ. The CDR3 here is CASSAAGTGEETQYF. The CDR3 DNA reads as TGCGCCAGCAGCGCCGCCGGGACAGGGGAAGAGACCCAGTACTTC. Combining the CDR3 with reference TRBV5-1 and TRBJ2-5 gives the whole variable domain KAGVTQTPRYLIKTRGQQVTLSCSPISGHRSVSWYQQTPGQGLQFLFEYFSETQRNKGNFPGRFSGRQFSNSRSEMNVSTLELGDSALYLCASSAAGTGEETQYFGPGTRLLVL.

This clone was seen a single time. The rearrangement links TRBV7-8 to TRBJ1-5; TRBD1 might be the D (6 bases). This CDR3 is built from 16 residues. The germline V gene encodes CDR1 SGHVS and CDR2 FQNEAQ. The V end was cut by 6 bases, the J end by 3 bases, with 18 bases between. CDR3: CASSPKTGSLNQPQHF. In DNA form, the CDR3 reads TGTGCCAGCAGTCCAAAGACAGGTAGCCTCAATCAGCCCCAGCATTTT.

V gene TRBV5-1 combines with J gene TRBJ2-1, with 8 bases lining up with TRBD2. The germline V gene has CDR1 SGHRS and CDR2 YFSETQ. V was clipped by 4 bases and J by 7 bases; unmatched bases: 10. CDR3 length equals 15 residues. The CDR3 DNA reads TGCGCCAGCAGCCCGTACGGCGGGGGGCGAAATGAGCAGTTCTTC. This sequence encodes CASSPYGGGRNEQFF.